Sequencing of this T cell receptor beta chain was carried out in a study of beta chain features in type 1 diabetes. Study at large: No age, gender or cell yield differences were seen between patients and healthy donors.

Reverse transcription of all isolated RNA meant that expressed TCRB transcripts were sequenced. Profiled with immunoSEQ multiplex PCR; TCRdb holds only in-frame clones, not every one. The table includes 240,000 or so clones, just over 20% detected once. On average, the one heparinised blood draw given by each donor was 90 to 150 mL. The table lists this clone with a few counts. Its cognate antigen is unknown. V shed 4 bases and J 0 bases; nucleotides not matched to a gene: 5. This CDR3 is built from 15 residues. Germline CDR1 reads SQVTM; CDR2 reads ANQGSEA. Study-wide results and caveats: People with Type 1 diabetes carried modestly yet significantly shorter TCRB CDR3s in all four CD4+ subsets.

The chain employs TRBV29-1 and TRBJ2-1, with 8 bases fitting TRBD2. Sequences were obtained from naive CD4+ T cells from blood. The TCR originated in a woman between 35 and 50 years old with type 1 diabetes. CDR3 bases: TGCAGCGTTGCGGGCGGGAGGAGCTCCTACAATGAGCAGTTCTTC. Protein sequence: CSVAGGRSSYNEQFF.